This T cell receptor beta chain was captured in a study of a mutant IDH1 vaccine in newly diagnosed glioma. As regards this clone: The target antigen is unknown.

Time point specified: week 11, during vaccination. Every vaccine dose comprised 300 ug of mutant IDH1 20-mer peptide plus topical imiquimod. Sequencing used immunoSEQ multiplex PCR; TCRdb keeps in-frame clones, though not all of them. The table lists fewer than 75,000 clones, 70% to 85% of them singletons. The sample here was PBMCs, taken from a glioma patient whose treatment included an IDH1 peptide vaccine. The receptor comes from a woman aged 45 to 65 with glioma.

The CDR3, as DNA: TGTGCCAGTAGGTGGGACAGCGAGCAATATGGCTACACCTTC. Amino acids: CASRWDSEQYGYTF. The gene calls are TRBV19 and TRBJ1-2; TRBD1 matches 7 bases. The CDR3 length is 14 residues. The V gene end was trimmed by 6 bases and the J gene end by 5 bases; junction bases not matched to a gene: 9. Per germline, CDR1 LNHDA and CDR2 SQIVND (reference sequence). The complete variable domain, with remaining parts taken from reference TRBV19 and TRBJ1-2, reads DGGITQSPKYLFRKEGQNVTLSCEQNLNHDAMYWYRQDPGQGLRLIYYSQIVNDFQKGDIAEGYSVSREKKESFPLTVTSAQKNPTAFYLCASRWDSEQYGYTFGSGTRLTVV.